The present T cell receptor beta chain was sequenced within a study of cytomegalovirus exposure and HLA in healthy donors. Whole-study results and caveats: Reported performance of the classifier showed diagnosis of cytomegalovirus status with high specificity and sensitivity. A few chains linked to CMV were shown in vitro to be specific for CMV antigens. The study flagged some 170 TCR beta chains as cytomegalovirus-associated.

The method was immunoSEQ multiplex PCR; TCRdb's version includes in-frame clones alone and lacks a portion of them. In the table there are some 170,000 clones, approximately 86% of which are singletons. Separate from the approximately 670-subject first cohort, the approximately 120-subject validation cohort was the one that the donors belonged to. Remarks on this clone: Its antigen is undetermined.

The source is a young man in good health and CMV-seropositive. Sequencing was performed on PBMCs.

This CDR3 reads CATSSGQGEAFF. Written as DNA, the CDR3 is TGTGCCACCTCCTCGGGACAGGGAGAAGCTTTCTTT. The rearrangement links TRBV18 to TRBJ1-1; 9 nucleotides line up with TRBD1. Germline V gene sequence: CDR1 KGHSH, CDR2 LQKENI. CDR3 length equals 12 residues. The trim removed 10 bases at V and 8 bases at J, leaving 8 bases unmatched.